This T cell receptor beta chain was documented in a study of blood T cell repertoires in COVID-19. Germline V gene data show CDR1 as SGDLS and CDR2 as YYNGEE. V shed 3 bases and J 0 bases; nucleotides not matched to a gene: 4. The length of the CDR3 is 15 residues. Original analysis: Amplified reference gene primers provided the basis for estimating nucleated cell counts. The assay was immunoSEQ multiplex PCR, and TCRdb's table has in-frame clones only and misses some. V and J calls and clone size are as listed in that table; D and trimming were resolved from the DNA. This table has some 83,000 clones, approximately 85% appearing once.

This chain joins TRBV9 and TRBJ2-3, with TRBD1 matching over 7 bases. The sample comprised peripheral blood. This receptor was taken from a man in his fifties or sixties with active COVID-19. The CDR3 bases are TGTGCCAGCAGCGCCTGGGGACAGAGCACAGATACGCAGTATTTT. Translating gives CASSAWGQSTDTQYF.